This T cell receptor beta chain was recovered during a study of shared clonotypes between healthy human individuals. About the study: Per-donor plates numbered three CD4 naive, three CD4 memory, two CD8 naive and one CD8 memory. Whole-study results and caveats: Sample collection involved blood only; tissue repertoires are likely different. Sharing across four donors was highest in naive CD4 (around 5%) and lowest in memory CD8 (roughly 0.4%).

The data were produced by immunoSEQ multiplex PCR, yet TCRdb's version contains in-frame clones alone and is incomplete. Among 950,000 to 1,300,000 clones, more than 65% were seen once, and the ten largest hold around 1.5%. Germline CDR1 is SGHRS and CDR2 is YFSETQ. V was clipped by 0 bases and J by 5 bases, with 11 bases between them. The CDR3 is 14 residues long. Details on this clone: Its target is not known.

The CD4+ fraction was divided into a CD45RA+ naive subset and a CD45RA-negative memory subset. The rearrangement uses TRBV5-1 and TRBJ2-5, with D perhaps assigned TRBD1 or TRBD2 (5 bases each). Sequenced sample: memory CD4+ T cells sorted from blood. Subset meaning: CD45RA-negative fraction. The receptor comes from a young man in good health. CDR3 DNA: TGCGCCAGCAGCTTGGAGGCAGGGACGGAGACCCAGTACTTC. Translating gives CASSLEAGTETQYF. The entire variable domain, with the rest obtained from reference TRBV5-1 and TRBJ2-5, is as follows: KAGVTQTPRYLIKTRGQQVTLSCSPISGHRSVSWYQQTPGQGLQFLFEYFSETQRNKGNFPGRFSGRQFSNSRSEMNVSTLELGDSALYLCASSLEAGTETQYFGPGTRLLVL.